This T cell receptor beta chain was profiled in a study of early T cells in non-severe SARS-CoV-2 infection. About the study: The input, bulk RNA from unsorted whole blood, was sequenced, and chains were unpaired. Findings and caveats of the study: Database matching using VDJdb favored anti-spike CD8 responses, with private and CD4 specificities left missing.

This clonotype was counted only a few times. Its specificity is unknown. Each CDR3 protein gets one entry after TCRdb re-called the 5' RACE reads with MiXCR. The sample shows around 52,000 distinct CDR3 sequences, 9.5% to 13% of them seen only once. The V gene lost 6 bases and the J gene lost 1 base, with 12 bases spanning the gap. This CDR3 has 14 residues. Per the germline V gene, CDR1 is WNHNN and CDR2 is SYGVQD (reference sequence). The clonotype comes from an adult who was a healthcare worker with PCR-confirmed SARS-CoV-2 infection or an uninfected control (not recorded which). The sample taken for sequencing was whole blood. This chain joins TRBV10-1 and TRBJ1-2, with TRBD1 as a possible D gene (6 bases). DNA of the CDR3: TGCGCCAGCAGCCACGGACAGATTAACTATGGCTACACCTTC. Protein sequence: CASSHGQINYGYTF.